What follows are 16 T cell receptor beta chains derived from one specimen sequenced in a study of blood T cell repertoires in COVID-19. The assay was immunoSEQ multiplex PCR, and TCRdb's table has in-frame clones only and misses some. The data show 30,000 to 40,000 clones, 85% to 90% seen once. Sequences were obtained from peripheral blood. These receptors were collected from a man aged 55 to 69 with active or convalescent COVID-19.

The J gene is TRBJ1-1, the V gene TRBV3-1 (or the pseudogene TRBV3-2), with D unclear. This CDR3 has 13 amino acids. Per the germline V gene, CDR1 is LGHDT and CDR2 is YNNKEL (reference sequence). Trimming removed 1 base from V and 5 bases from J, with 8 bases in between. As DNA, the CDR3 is TGTGCCAGCAGCCAAGGTCCTCGGACTGAAGCTTTCTTT. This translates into CASSQGPRTEAFF.

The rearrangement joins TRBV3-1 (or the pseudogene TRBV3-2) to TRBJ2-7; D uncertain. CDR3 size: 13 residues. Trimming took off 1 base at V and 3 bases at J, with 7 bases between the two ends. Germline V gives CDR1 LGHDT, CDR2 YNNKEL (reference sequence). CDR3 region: CASSQGTVYEQYV. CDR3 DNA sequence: TGTGCCAGCAGCCAAGGCACAGTCTACGAGCAGTACGTC.

CDR3 in amino acids: CASSPPGLAYNEQFF. The CDR3 DNA follows: TGTGCCAGCAGCCCCCCAGGACTAGCGTACAATGAGCAGTTCTTC. J is TRBJ2-1 and V is TRBV13, with 9 bases lining up with TRBD2. There are 15 residues in the CDR3. Germline V CDR1 and CDR2: PRHDT, FYEKMQ (reference sequence). The V and J ends lost 5 bases and 4 bases, in that order; junction bases with no gene match: 6.

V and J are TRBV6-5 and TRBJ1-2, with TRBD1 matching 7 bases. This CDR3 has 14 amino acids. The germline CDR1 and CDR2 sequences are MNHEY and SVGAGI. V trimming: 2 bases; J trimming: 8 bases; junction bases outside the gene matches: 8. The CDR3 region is CASSYAGGSFGYTF. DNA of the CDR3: TGTGCCAGCAGTTACGCAGGGGGGAGCTTCGGCTACACCTTC.

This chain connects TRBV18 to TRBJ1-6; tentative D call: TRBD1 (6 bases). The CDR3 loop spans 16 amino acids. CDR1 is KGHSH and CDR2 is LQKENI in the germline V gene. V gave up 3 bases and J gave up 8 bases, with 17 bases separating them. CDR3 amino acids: CASSPNDDRSYSPLHF. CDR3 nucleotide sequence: TGTGCCAGCTCACCGAACGACGACAGGTCCTATTCACCCCTCCACTTT.

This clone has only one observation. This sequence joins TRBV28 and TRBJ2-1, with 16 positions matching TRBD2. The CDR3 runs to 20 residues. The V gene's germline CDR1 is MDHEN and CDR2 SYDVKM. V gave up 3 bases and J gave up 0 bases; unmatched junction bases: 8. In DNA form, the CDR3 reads TGTGCCAGCAGTTTCCCCCCGGGACTAGCGGGGGGGAGCTCCTACAATGAGCAGTTCTTC. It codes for CASSFPPGLAGGSSYNEQFF.

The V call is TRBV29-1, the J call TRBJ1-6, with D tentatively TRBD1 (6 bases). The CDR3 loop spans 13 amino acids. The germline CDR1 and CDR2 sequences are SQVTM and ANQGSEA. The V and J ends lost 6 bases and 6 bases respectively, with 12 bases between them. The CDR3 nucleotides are TGCAGCGTGGGGGCTAATGCTAATTCACCCCTCCACTTT. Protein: CSVGANANSPLHF.

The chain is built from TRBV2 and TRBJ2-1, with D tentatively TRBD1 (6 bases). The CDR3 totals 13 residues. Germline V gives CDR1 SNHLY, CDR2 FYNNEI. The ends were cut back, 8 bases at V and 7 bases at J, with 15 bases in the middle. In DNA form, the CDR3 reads TGTGCCAGCTCGTCACAGGGTTTGAATGAGCAGTTCTTC. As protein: CASSSQGLNEQFF.

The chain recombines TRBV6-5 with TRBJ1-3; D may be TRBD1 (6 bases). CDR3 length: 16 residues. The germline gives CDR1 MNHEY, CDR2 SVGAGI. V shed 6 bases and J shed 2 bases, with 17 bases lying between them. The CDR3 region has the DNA TGTGCCAGCAGATACATGGGGGGGGGCGCTGGAAACACCATATATTTT. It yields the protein CASRYMGGGAGNTIYF.

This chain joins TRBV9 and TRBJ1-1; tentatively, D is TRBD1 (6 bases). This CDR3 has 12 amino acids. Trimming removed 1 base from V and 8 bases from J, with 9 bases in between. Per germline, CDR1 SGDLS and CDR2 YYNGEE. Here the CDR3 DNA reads TGTGCCAGCAGCGTATCCGGACAGGAAGCTTTCTTT. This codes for CASSVSGQEAFF. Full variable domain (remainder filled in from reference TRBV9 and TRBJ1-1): DSGVTQTPKHLITATGQRVTLRCSPRSGDLSVYWYQQSLDQGLQFLIQYYNGEERAKGNILERFSAQQFPDLHSELNLSSLELGDSALYFCASSVSGQEAFFGQGTRLTVV.

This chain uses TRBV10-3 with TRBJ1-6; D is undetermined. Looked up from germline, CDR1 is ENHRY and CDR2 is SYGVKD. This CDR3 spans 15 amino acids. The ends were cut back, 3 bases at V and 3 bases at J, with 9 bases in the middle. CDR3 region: CAISDPGDYNSPLHF. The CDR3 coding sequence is TGTGCCATCAGTGACCCCGGTGACTATAATTCACCCCTCCACTTT.

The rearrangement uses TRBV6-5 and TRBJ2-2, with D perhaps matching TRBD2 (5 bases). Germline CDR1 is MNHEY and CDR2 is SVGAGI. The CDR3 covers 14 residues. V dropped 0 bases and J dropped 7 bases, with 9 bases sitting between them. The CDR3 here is CASSYSSSSGELFF. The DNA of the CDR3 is TGTGCCAGCAGTTACTCATCTAGCAGCGGGGAGCTGTTTTTT.

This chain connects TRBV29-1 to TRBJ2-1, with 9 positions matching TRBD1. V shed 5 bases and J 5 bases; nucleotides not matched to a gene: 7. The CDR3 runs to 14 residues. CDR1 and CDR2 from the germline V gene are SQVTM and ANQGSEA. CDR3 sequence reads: CSVLSGQGNNEQFF. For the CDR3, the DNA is TGCAGCGTTCTGTCGGGACAGGGTAACAATGAGCAGTTCTTC.

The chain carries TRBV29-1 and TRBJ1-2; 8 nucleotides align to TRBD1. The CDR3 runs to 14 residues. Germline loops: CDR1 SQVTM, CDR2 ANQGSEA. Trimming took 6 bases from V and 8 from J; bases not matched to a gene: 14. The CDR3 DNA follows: TGCAGCGTCGATGATCCGGACAGGGAAGAGGGCTACACCTTC. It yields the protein CSVDDPDREEGYTF.

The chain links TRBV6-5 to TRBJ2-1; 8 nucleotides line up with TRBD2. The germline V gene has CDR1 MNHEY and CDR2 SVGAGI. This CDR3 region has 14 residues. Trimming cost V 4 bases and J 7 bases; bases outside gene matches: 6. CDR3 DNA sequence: TGTGCCAGCAGTTCTACGGGAGGGGGAAATGAGCAGTTCTTC. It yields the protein CASSSTGGGNEQFF.

DNA of the CDR3: TGCGCCAGCAGCTTGGTCCCCGGGACATTCACAGATACGCAGTATTTT. This codes for CASSLVPGTFTDTQYF. The chain uses TRBV5-1 and TRBJ2-3; possible D gene TRBD1, 6 bases. The CDR3 is made up of 16 amino acids. Germline CDR1 SGHRS, CDR2 YFSETQ. V was shortened by 0 bases and J by 2 bases, with 13 bases between the two germline ends.